The 32 T cell receptor beta chains reported below all come from one sample, sequenced in a study of T cell responses to AZD1222 COVID-19 vaccine. Profiled with immunoSEQ multiplex PCR; TCRdb holds only in-frame clones, not every one. This table holds about 120,000 clones, 80% to 95% found once. The input for sequencing was peripheral blood, taken 28 days after the second AZD1222 dose. The receptors derive from an adult who received the AZD1222 COVID-19 vaccine.

This rearrangement joins TRBV19 to TRBJ1-2; 7 bases are a match to TRBD1. The CDR3 is 14 amino acids. The V segment lost 5 bases and the J segment 4 bases; nucleotides outside the gene matches: 7. CDR1 is LNHDA, CDR2 SQIVND, per germline (reference sequence). CDR3 sequence reads: CASSATGTAYGYTF. The CDR3 DNA follows: TGTGCCAGTAGTGCCACCGGGACAGCCTATGGCTACACCTTC.

The J gene is TRBJ2-7, the V gene TRBV27; D not certain. CDR1 is MNHEY, CDR2 SMNVEV, per germline (reference sequence). The CDR3 has 13 residues. V was cut by 6 bases and J by 2 bases, with 11 bases left in between. The CDR3: CASRPRSAYEQYF. The DNA of the CDR3 is TGTGCCAGCAGGCCACGTTCAGCCTACGAGCAGTACTTC.

The CDR3 reads CAGTRGSSYNEQFF. In DNA, the CDR3 is TGTGCCGGTACCCGGGGGTCCTCCTACAATGAGCAGTTCTTC. The chain has TRBV18 and TRBJ2-1, with a tentative D call TRBD2 (6 bases). Trimming left V 11 bases short and J 0 bases short, with 14 bases between. CDR1 is KGHSH, CDR2 LQKENI, per germline. This CDR3 region has 14 residues.

The genes are TRBV14 and TRBJ1-1; perhaps TRBD1 as D (6 bases). V lost 0 bases and J lost 5, with 13 bases in between. CDR3 length equals 15 residues. CDR1 is SGHDN and CDR2 is FVKESK in the germline V gene. In DNA, the CDR3 is TGTGCCAGCAGCCAAGATCTAATAGGGGGGACTGAAGCTTTCTTT. This encodes CASSQDLIGGTEAFF.

CDR3 in amino acids: CASSLMPDRGVEQYF. CDR3 bases: TGTGCCAGCAGCTTAATGCCGGACAGGGGGGTCGAGCAGTACTTC. The rearrangement uses TRBV11-1 and TRBJ2-7; TRBD1 matches at 10 bases. CDR1 and CDR2 (germline): SGHAT, FQDESV (reference sequence). After removal of 2 bases from V and 6 bases from J, the junction contained 7 bases not matched to a gene. This CDR3 region has 15 residues.

The chain carries TRBV18 and TRBJ2-5, with 9 bases lining up with TRBD1. In germline, CDR1 is KGHSH, CDR2 LQKENI. CDR3 length: 15 residues. J was trimmed by 2 bases and V by 5 bases; bases with no gene match: 6. The chain's CDR3 is CASSTGTGTQETQYF. In nucleotides, the CDR3 is TGTGCCAGCTCAACCGGGACAGGGACTCAAGAGACCCAGTACTTC.

The chain carries TRBV5-1 and TRBJ1-4, with D maybe TRBD1 (6 bases). Trimming removed 4 bases from V and 7 bases from J, with 20 bases in between. CDR3 length: 16 amino acids. CDR1 is SGHRS and CDR2 is YFSETQ in the germline V gene. This CDR3 is CASSAAGDPIGEKLFF. The DNA for the CDR3 is TGCGCCAGCAGCGCCGCAGGGGACCCCATTGGTGAAAAACTGTTTTTT.

This rearrangement joins TRBV12-3 or TRBV12-4 to TRBJ2-1; D remains unclear. The CDR3 consists of 13 residues. With 3 bases removed from V and 4 bases from J, the gap between germline ends came to 7 bases. In DNA, the CDR3 is TGTGCCAGCAGTTTCGAACAATACAATGAGCAGTTCTTC. Translation gives CASSFEQYNEQFF.

The genes are TRBV5-1 and TRBJ1-1; 7 bases are a match to TRBD1. Germline CDR1 SGHRS, CDR2 YFSETQ. After removal of 4 bases from V and 3 bases from J, the junction contained 9 bases not matched to a gene. The CDR3 sequence is 15 residues long. CDR3 nucleotides: TGCGCCAGCAGCATAGGGGGCAGGGTAGACACTGAAGCTTTCTTT. Its protein product is CASSIGGRVDTEAFF.

As DNA, the CDR3 is TGTGCCAGCAAAGAGACAGGGGACAATGAGCAGTTCTTC. Residues: CASKETGDNEQFF. V is TRBV2 and J is TRBJ2-1; 8 bases align to TRBD1. Germline trimming cut 7 bases from V and 5 bases from J; bases unmatched to any gene: 4. This CDR3 spans 13 amino acids. Germline V gene data show CDR1 as SNHLY and CDR2 as FYNNEI. Complete variable domain (other parts from reference TRBV2 and TRBJ2-1): EPEVTQTPSHQVTQMGQEVILRCVPISNHLYFYWYRQILGQKVEFLVSFYNNEISEKSEIFDDQFSVERPDGSNFTLKIRSTKLEDSAMYFCASKETGDNEQFFGPGTRLTVL.

This clone turned up a few times. The chain uses TRBV5-1 and TRBJ2-5; no clear D. V was pared by 5 bases and J by 3 bases, with 5 bases between. From germline, CDR1 is SGHRS and CDR2 YFSETQ. The length of the CDR3 is 11 residues. The CDR3 DNA reads TGCGCCAGCAGTTGGGAAGAGACCCAGTACTTC. Its protein is CASSWEETQYF.

This sequence joins TRBV7-9 and TRBJ2-3; TRBD2 matches at 7 bases. The CDR3 has 16 residues. V gave up 1 base and J gave up 6 bases; unmatched junction bases: 10. Per the germline V gene, CDR1 is SEHNR and CDR2 is FQNEAQ (reference sequence). DNA of the CDR3: TGTGCCAGCAGCTTAGGAGGTCTAGCGGAGCCTGATACGCAGTATTTT. Protein sequence: CASSLGGLAEPDTQYF.

This clone was counted between two and nine times. The chain uses TRBV28 and TRBJ1-3, with 7 bases lining up with TRBD1. Germline V gene lookup returns CDR1 MDHEN and CDR2 SYDVKM. CDR3 length: 14 amino acids. Trimming took 10 bases from V and 0 from J; bases not matched to a gene: 6. The CDR3 DNA follows: TGTGCCACCTTAGCAGGGGGCTCTGGAAACACCATATATTTT. Its protein is CATLAGGSGNTIYF.

This clone has more than one count but fewer than ten. The chain links TRBV7-9 to TRBJ1-1, with D unresolved. Germline V gives CDR1 SEHNR, CDR2 FQNEAQ (reference sequence). The CDR3 loop spans 13 amino acids. With 0 bases removed from V and 1 base from J, the gap between germline ends came to 3 bases. Here the CDR3 DNA reads TGTGCCAGCAGCTTAGCTCAGAACACTGAAGCTTTCTTT. This encodes CASSLAQNTEAFF. Filled out from reference TRBV7-9 and TRBJ1-1, the complete variable domain reads DTGVSQNPRHKITKRGQNVTFRCDPISEHNRLYWYRQTLGQGPEFLTYFQNEAQLEKSRLLSDRFSAERPKGSFSTLEIQRTEQGDSAMYLCASSLAQNTEAFFGQGTRLTVV.

The rearrangement uses TRBV5-1 and TRBJ2-2; D possibly uses TRBD1 or TRBD2 (5 bases each). The CDR3 has 15 residues. With 6 bases removed from V and 4 bases from J, the gap between germline ends came to 16 bases. Germline V gives CDR1 SGHRS, CDR2 YFSETQ. The CDR3 loop reads CASTEWAGSTGELFF. In nucleotides, the CDR3 is TGCGCCAGCACCGAGTGGGCAGGGAGCACCGGGGAGCTGTTTTTT.

The gene calls are TRBV10-1 and TRBJ2-6; 7 bases are shared with TRBD1. With 8 bases clipped from V and 2 bases from J, the junction kept 3 bases outside the gene matches. This CDR3 is built from 14 residues. CDR1 WNHNN and CDR2 SYGVQD come from the germline V gene (reference sequence). CDR3 DNA sequence: TGCGCCAGCGGGACAGATGCTGGGGCCAACGTCCTGACTTTC. Protein: CASGTDAGANVLTF.

The chain joins TRBV6-2 or TRBV6-3 to TRBJ1-1, with D unresolved. Germline V gives CDR1 MNHEY, CDR2 SVGEGT. V dropped 5 bases and J dropped 1 base, with 11 bases sitting between them. There are 14 residues in the CDR3. The CDR3 region has the DNA TGTGCCAGCAGTCTGTCTCGGACGAACACTGAAGCTTTCTTT. Its protein is CASSLSRTNTEAFF.

The rearrangement links TRBV3-1 (or the pseudogene TRBV3-2) to TRBJ2-5; possible D gene TRBD1, 7 bases. In germline, CDR1 is LGHDT, CDR2 YNNKEL (reference sequence). There are 13 residues in the CDR3. Trimming removed 8 bases from V and 1 base from J, with 11 bases in between. Here the CDR3 reads CASGGTAQETQYF. The CDR3 coding sequence is TGTGCCAGCGGGGGGACAGCCCAAGAGACCCAGTACTTC.

CDR3 residues: CASSSTVGLAGGEQYF. In DNA form, the CDR3 reads TGTGCCAGCAGCTCGACCGTCGGACTAGCGGGGGGGGAGCAGTACTTC. V usage is TRBV7-6 and J usage is TRBJ2-7; 15 bases fit TRBD2. The CDR3 loop spans 16 amino acids. J lost 7 bases, V lost 4 bases, and 8 bases had no gene match. Germline V gene lookup returns CDR1 SGHVS and CDR2 FNYEAQ.

This chain uses TRBV6-2 or TRBV6-3 with TRBJ2-7, with 12 bases fitting TRBD2. The CDR3 length is 17 residues. Unmatched junction bases numbered 7, after V lost 1 base and J lost 3 bases. Germline assignment: CDR1 MNHEY and CDR2 SVGEGT. The CDR3 DNA is TGTGCCAGCAGTTACTTGACTAGCGGGGGCCCCTACTACGAGCAGTACTTC. It yields the protein CASSYLTSGGPYYEQYF.

The J gene is TRBJ2-5, the V gene TRBV9, with 13 bases aligning to TRBD2. This CDR3 region has 18 residues. With V trimmed by 2 bases and J by 2 bases, 9 bases remained unmatched. Germline values: CDR1 SGDLS, CDR2 YYNGEE. CDR3 nucleotide sequence: TGTGCCAGCAGCGTCGGGGGACTAGCGGGGTTACTACAAGAGACCCAGTACTTC. Translated: CASSVGGLAGLLQETQYF. Complete variable domain (other parts from reference TRBV9 and TRBJ2-5): DSGVTQTPKHLITATGQRVTLRCSPRSGDLSVYWYQQSLDQGLQFLIQYYNGEERAKGNILERFSAQQFPDLHSELNLSSLELGDSALYFCASSVGGLAGLLQETQYFGPGTRLLVL.

The chain has TRBV7-9 and TRBJ1-2; D not resolved. V lost 1 base and J lost 4, with 4 bases in between. Germline values: CDR1 SEHNR, CDR2 FQNEAQ (reference sequence). The CDR3 consists of 12 residues. The chain's CDR3 is CASSLGGYGYTF. For the CDR3, the DNA is TGTGCCAGCAGCTTAGGTGGCTATGGCTACACCTTC.

The chain is built from TRBV27 and TRBJ1-2, with 8 bases identical to TRBD1. The CDR3 loop spans 15 amino acids. V lost 4 bases to trimming and J lost 5 bases; unmatched junction nucleotides: 9. The germline V gene encodes CDR1 MNHEY and CDR2 SMNVEV (reference sequence). The CDR3 spells CASSSNRGTGYGYTF. CDR3 DNA: TGTGCCAGCAGTTCTAACAGGGGGACCGGATATGGCTACACCTTC.

The chain recombines TRBV6-2 or TRBV6-3 with TRBJ1-2; D perhaps matches TRBD1 (5 bases). V gave up 2 bases and J gave up 4 bases, with 8 bases separating them. The CDR3 is 13 amino acids. Germline values: CDR1 MNHEY, CDR2 SVGEGT. Here the CDR3 DNA reads TGTGCCAGCAGTTACGCAGGGCCCTATGGCTACACCTTC. It specifies CASSYAGPYGYTF.

The V and J genes are TRBV9 and TRBJ1-4; D may be TRBD1 (6 bases). The CDR3 has 14 amino acids. CDR1 is SGDLS, CDR2 YYNGEE, per germline. Trimming pared 0 bases from V and 10 bases from J, leaving 13 bases between. CDR3 region: CASSVGAGEGKLFF. The CDR3 region has the DNA TGTGCCAGCAGCGTAGGGGCAGGGGAGGGAAAACTGTTTTTT.

The gene calls are TRBV11-2 and TRBJ1-2; tentative D call: TRBD1 (6 bases). Germline CDR1 SGHAT, CDR2 FQNNGV. The CDR3 contains 13 residues. V lost 5 bases and J lost 4, with 11 bases in between. In DNA form, the CDR3 reads TGTGCCAGCAGCCTAACAGGGCTCTATGGCTACACCTTC. It translates to CASSLTGLYGYTF.

The chain has TRBV9 and TRBJ2-7; 8 nucleotides align to TRBD1. This CDR3 comprises 14 residues. V dropped 4 bases and J dropped 2; count of bases not matched to a gene: 5. In germline, CDR1 is SGDLS, CDR2 YYNGEE. The DNA of the CDR3 is TGTGCCAGCAGCAGGCGGACAGGGCCCTACGAGCAGTACTTC. It yields the protein CASSRRTGPYEQYF.

The chain links TRBV7-2 to TRBJ1-2; D is possibly TRBD1 (5 bases). CDR3 size: 14 residues. V was clipped by 6 bases and J by 6 bases, with 17 bases between them. CDR1 SGHTA and CDR2 FQGNSA come from the germline V gene. The CDR3 reads CASSGVARGDGYTF. CDR3 in DNA: TGTGCCAGCAGTGGGGTTGCGAGGGGAGATGGCTACACCTTC.

The chain recombines TRBV10-1 with TRBJ2-2, with D tentatively TRBD2 (6 bases). CDR3 length equals 13 residues. Germline values: CDR1 WNHNN, CDR2 SYGVQD (reference sequence). V was clipped by 1 base and J by 6 bases, with 6 bases between them. CDR3 in amino acids: CASSEWGAGELFF. CDR3 bases: TGCGCCAGCAGTGAGTGGGGGGCCGGGGAGCTGTTTTTT.

The chain joins TRBV19 to TRBJ1-4, with a possible D match to TRBD1 (5 bases). The length of the CDR3 is 14 residues. The germline gives CDR1 LNHDA, CDR2 SQIVND (reference sequence). Trimming took 9 bases from V and 4 from J, leaving 15 bases between them. CDR3 residues: CASSGPAFNEKLFF. DNA for the CDR3: TGTGCCAGCTCGGGGCCCGCCTTTAATGAAAAACTGTTTTTT.

This chain uses TRBV3-1 (or the pseudogene TRBV3-2) with TRBJ1-2; 9 bases map to TRBD1. V gave up 7 bases and J gave up 3 bases; unmatched junction bases: 3. CDR1 is LGHDT and CDR2 is YNNKEL in the germline V gene (reference sequence). The CDR3 loop spans 13 amino acids. DNA of the CDR3: TGTGCCAGCATGGGACAGGGCCACTATGGCTACACCTTC. This translates into CASMGQGHYGYTF.

The chain employs TRBV12-3 or TRBV12-4 and TRBJ1-2; D unclear. Trimming stripped 5 bases from V and 2 bases from J, with 6 bases between. This CDR3 spans 12 amino acids. The CDR3 coding sequence is TGTGCCAGCAGTCGGTCCAACTATGGCTACACCTTC. Protein product: CASSRSNYGYTF.